A single sample gave rise to the 30 T cell receptor beta chains below, sequenced in a study of blood T cell repertoires in COVID-19. The table came from immunoSEQ multiplex PCR; TCRdb's copy has only in-frame clones and leaves some out. The sample contains some 100,000 clones, around 74% of which appear only once. Specimen: peripheral blood. These receptors originate from a man aged 65-85 years with COVID-19, enrolled during active disease.

In nucleotides, the CDR3 is TGCGCCAGCAGACGGACAGGGCTGAATCGAATGAACACTGAAGCTTTCTTT. Encoded protein: CASRRTGLNRMNTEAFF. J is TRBJ1-1 and V is TRBV5-1; 8 bases are shared with TRBD1. The CDR3 sequence is 17 residues long. The germline gives CDR1 SGHRS, CDR2 YFSETQ. V lost 5 bases, J lost 0 bases, and 12 bases stayed unmatched.

The table lists this clone with a few counts. This rearrangement joins TRBV28 to TRBJ1-2; D remains ambiguous. Germline V lookup: CDR1 MDHEN, CDR2 SYDVKM. This CDR3 comprises 14 residues. Trimming pared 6 bases from V and 2 bases from J, leaving 13 bases between. CDR3 sequence (DNA): TGTGCCAGCAGATCTGGTGGCTCAAACTATGGCTACACCTTC. It translates to CASRSGGSNYGYTF.

This rearrangement joins TRBV19 to TRBJ2-7; D call uncertain. CDR1 and CDR2 from the germline V gene are LNHDA and SQIVND (reference sequence). The CDR3 is 13 amino acids. V shed 1 base and J shed 9 bases, with 13 bases lying between them. The CDR3 region is CASSIGAKAGQYF. For the CDR3, the DNA is TGTGCCAGTAGTATAGGGGCCAAAGCTGGGCAGTACTTC.

This clone was seen only a few times. The V and J genes are TRBV30 and TRBJ1-5; D is unclear. Germline assignment: CDR1 GTSNPN and CDR2 SVGIG (reference sequence). CDR3 length: 14 residues. V shed 0 bases and J shed 9 bases, with 15 bases lying between them. The CDR3 coding sequence is TGTGCCTGGAGTGTAACCCCCCGCGGGTTGCCCCAGCATTTT. This sequence encodes CAWSVTPRGLPQHF.

The chain is built from TRBV2 and TRBJ1-2; D call uncertain. The CDR3 length is 12 residues. V was shortened by 6 bases and J by 2 bases, with 7 bases between the two germline ends. The V gene's germline CDR1 is SNHLY and CDR2 FYNNEI. CDR3 bases: TGTGCCAGCAGGAGCCCCAACTATGGCTACACCTTC. Protein: CASRSPNYGYTF.

The V call is TRBV5-6, the J call TRBJ2-2; TRBD2 aligns across 8 bases. With 1 base clipped from V and 2 bases from J, the junction kept 13 bases outside the gene matches. Germline-derived CDR1 and CDR2 are SGHDT and YYEEEE. The CDR3 contains 19 residues. The CDR3 DNA reads as TGTGCCAGCAGCTTGCTTGGGGGCTTGCGGGAGGTCAACACCGGGGAGCTGTTTTTT. Its protein product is CASSLLGGLREVNTGELFF.

The DNA for the CDR3 is TGTGCCAGCAGCTTAGGACAGGGAGGCTATGGCTACACCTTC. As protein: CASSLGQGGYGYTF. This chain joins TRBV7-2 and TRBJ1-2; 7 positions agree with TRBD1. V trimming: 1 base; J trimming: 4 bases; junction bases outside the gene matches: 3. The CDR3 sequence is 14 residues long. CDR1 is SGHTA and CDR2 is FQGNSA in the germline V gene.

This clone was counted between two and nine times. The chain joins TRBV5-6 to TRBJ1-3; D ambiguous. Germline V gene data show CDR1 as SGHDT and CDR2 as YYEEEE. V lost 2 bases to trimming and J lost 0 bases, with 9 bases between them. The CDR3 is 15 residues long. The CDR3 sequence is CASSFLSRSGNTIYF. The CDR3 DNA sequence: TGTGCCAGCAGCTTCCTCAGTCGCTCTGGAAACACCATATATTTT.

The chain employs TRBV24-1 and TRBJ2-3; the match to TRBD2 covers 10 bases. This CDR3 region has 17 residues. V gave up 4 bases and J gave up 3 bases; unmatched junction bases: 9. Germline loops: CDR1 KGHDR, CDR2 SFDVKD. The CDR3 loop is CATSEVGLAEGTDTQYF. CDR3 sequence (DNA): TGTGCCACCAGTGAAGTAGGACTAGCGGAAGGGACAGATACGCAGTATTTT.

The V gene is TRBV7-2, the J gene TRBJ1-2; no clear D. V was pared by 3 bases and J by 4 bases, with 9 bases between. Germline loops: CDR1 SGHTA, CDR2 FQGNSA. The CDR3 sequence is 13 residues long. This CDR3 reads CASSFARIYGYTF. The CDR3 DNA reads as TGTGCCAGCAGCTTCGCCAGGATCTATGGCTACACCTTC.

In DNA form, the CDR3 reads TGTGCCAGCAGCTTATCCAGACAGGGGTGGTCTGGCTACACCTTC. Its protein is CASSLSRQGWSGYTF. The chain has TRBV7-8 and TRBJ1-2; 8 bases are shared with TRBD1. The V gene end was trimmed by 2 bases and the J gene end by 7 bases; junction bases not matched to a gene: 9. The CDR3 totals 15 residues. The germline CDR1 and CDR2 sequences are SGHVS and FQNEAQ.

V usage is TRBV18 and J usage is TRBJ2-7, with a possible D match to TRBD2 (6 bases). There are 15 residues in the CDR3. The ends were cut back, 2 bases at V and 2 bases at J, with 13 bases in the middle. Germline V gene sequence: CDR1 KGHSH, CDR2 LQKENI. CDR3 DNA: TGTGCCAGCTCACCAGTAAGCGGGCCGACCTACGAGCAGTACTTC. Its translation is CASSPVSGPTYEQYF.

A word on this clone: Sequence at one end of the junction differs from germline and may be a read error. The V gene is TRBV28, the J gene TRBJ1-3; D gene ambiguous. The CDR3 spans 14 residues. Germline-derived CDR1 and CDR2 are MDHEN and SYDVKM. The CDR3 sequence: CASSRPNSENTIYF. CDR3 sequence (DNA): TGTGCCAGCAGCCGCCCGAACTCTGAAAACACCATATATTTT.

The gene calls are TRBV28 and TRBJ2-5; D possibly corresponds to TRBD2 (6 bases). This CDR3 comprises 14 residues. V shed 4 bases and J shed 4 bases, with 13 bases lying between them. Germline CDR1 reads MDHEN; CDR2 reads SYDVKM. The CDR3 sequence is CASSSRQGGETQYF. In DNA, the CDR3 is TGTGCCAGCAGTTCCCGGCAGGGAGGAGAGACCCAGTACTTC.

This rearrangement joins TRBV2 to TRBJ2-7; TRBD1 matches at 7 bases. The CDR3 is made up of 16 amino acids. CDR1 and CDR2 from the germline V gene are SNHLY and FYNNEI. Unmatched junction bases numbered 10, after V lost 4 bases and J lost 1 base. CDR3 in DNA: TGTGCCAGCAGTGGTGTGGCAGGGGGTTTTTCCTACGAGCAGTACTTC. It specifies CASSGVAGGFSYEQYF.

The chain is built from TRBV5-4 and TRBJ2-5; a weak D match, TRBD2 (6 bases). V was clipped by 2 bases and J by 5 bases, with 19 bases between them. Germline CDR1 reads SGHNT; CDR2 reads YYREEE (reference sequence). This CDR3 region has 16 residues. The CDR3 coding sequence is TGTGCCAGCAGCTTCAAAGCGGGCCCCGAGGCGGAGACCCAGTACTTC. Its translation: CASSFKAGPEAETQYF.

V is TRBV9 and J is TRBJ1-2; 7 nucleotides align to TRBD1. CDR3 length: 15 amino acids. Germline assignment: CDR1 SGDLS and CDR2 YYNGEE. The V segment lost 3 bases and the J segment 3 bases; nucleotides outside the gene matches: 8. The CDR3 nucleotides read TGTGCCAGCAGCGCCCACAGGGGAATGGACTATGGCTACACCTTC. Translating gives CASSAHRGMDYGYTF.

This clone has only a few counts. This chain links TRBV11-3 with TRBJ1-1, with TRBD1 identical over 7 bases. CDR1 and CDR2 from the germline V gene are SGHNT and YENEEA. This CDR3 has 12 residues. Trimming removed 4 bases from V and 7 bases from J; junction bases left unmatched: 3. The CDR3 protein is CASSSRQGEAFF. The CDR3, as DNA: TGTGCCAGCAGCTCGCGACAGGGTGAAGCTTTCTTT.

J is TRBJ1-2 and V is TRBV27; 8 positions match TRBD1. The germline gives CDR1 MNHEY, CDR2 SMNVEV (reference sequence). V lost 3 bases and J lost 6; bases outside the gene matches: 18. The CDR3 is 18 residues long. The CDR3 reads CASSFNDPLRQGYDGYTF. The CDR3 DNA sequence: TGTGCCAGCAGTTTTAACGACCCCCTAAGACAGGGGTATGATGGCTACACCTTC.

This chain uses TRBV7-9 with TRBJ1-4; D is possibly TRBD1 (6 bases). V lost 2 bases, J lost 8 bases, and 12 bases lay in between. CDR3 length: 14 amino acids. Germline V gene data show CDR1 as SEHNR and CDR2 as FQNEAQ (reference sequence). The CDR3: CASSLSGDGEKLFF. The CDR3 bases are TGTGCCAGCAGCTTATCAGGGGATGGGGAAAAACTGTTTTTT.

This clone has more than one count but fewer than ten. The chain links TRBV5-4 to TRBJ2-7; 9 bases agree with TRBD1. CDR3 size: 15 residues. Trimming took 4 bases from V and 3 from J; bases not matched to a gene: 8. Germline V lookup: CDR1 SGHNT, CDR2 YYREEE (reference sequence). The CDR3 region is CASSPRGQGYYEQYF. The DNA for the CDR3 is TGTGCCAGCAGCCCCAGAGGACAGGGGTACTACGAGCAGTACTTC.

The chain links TRBV5-4 to TRBJ2-7, with unresolved D. Deletions cut 0 bases from V and 7 bases from J, with 11 bases between. This CDR3 has 13 residues. Germline V gene lookup returns CDR1 SGHNT and CDR2 YYREEE (reference sequence). The CDR3 DNA reads as TGTGCCAGCAGCTTGGTCGATTCCGAGGAGCAGTACTTC. Translating gives CASSLVDSEEQYF.

The chain joins TRBV15 to TRBJ2-1; D remains ambiguous. Trimming removed 5 bases from V and 4 bases from J, with 21 bases in between. The CDR3 is 17 residues long. CDR1 is LNHNV, CDR2 YYDKDF, per germline (reference sequence). Here the CDR3 DNA reads TGTGCCACCAGCCGGCAACTCACAGAATTCCCGTACAATGAGCAGTTCTTC. This encodes CATSRQLTEFPYNEQFF.

The rearrangement uses TRBV6-5 and TRBJ1-1; TRBD1 is a possible D gene (6 bases). Trimming stripped 6 bases from V and 5 bases from J, with 16 bases between. The germline V gene encodes CDR1 MNHEY and CDR2 SVGAGI. CDR3 length: 14 residues. DNA of the CDR3: TGTGCCAGCAGACCAACAGGGTCGGTTACTGAAGCTTTCTTT. This translates into CASRPTGSVTEAFF.

This sequence joins TRBV7-3 and TRBJ1-6, with 9 bases matching TRBD1. The V and J ends lost 1 base and 9 bases, in that order; junction bases with no gene match: 4. This CDR3 is 15 amino acids long. Germline V gene lookup returns CDR1 SGHTA and CDR2 FQGTGA. CDR3 region: CASSLSGQGTSPLHF. The CDR3, as DNA: TGTGCCAGCAGCTTAAGCGGACAGGGGACTTCACCCCTCCACTTT.

This clone has just a few counts. This chain links TRBV14 with TRBJ2-5; 9 positions match TRBD2. This CDR3 is 15 amino acids long. With 2 bases clipped from V and 4 bases from J, the junction kept 5 bases outside the gene matches. Germline V gene sequence: CDR1 SGHDN, CDR2 FVKESK. The CDR3 sequence is CASSQFSGRSETQYF. The DNA for the CDR3 is TGTGCCAGCAGCCAATTCAGCGGGAGGTCAGAGACCCAGTACTTC.

The J gene is TRBJ2-7, the V gene TRBV5-1, with TRBD2 identical over 9 bases. Germline assignment: CDR1 SGHRS and CDR2 YFSETQ. This CDR3 contains 16 residues. Germline trimming cut 4 bases from V and 5 bases from J; bases unmatched to any gene: 13. The CDR3 spells CASSEEAGTSHHEQYF. CDR3 coding DNA: TGCGCCAGCAGCGAGGAAGCCGGGACTAGCCACCACGAGCAGTACTTC.

The chain employs TRBV28 and TRBJ2-7; 10 bases are a match to TRBD2. V was pared by 0 bases and J by 2 bases, with 4 bases of the junction left unmatched. This CDR3 comprises 16 residues. Germline CDR1 reads MDHEN; CDR2 reads SYDVKM. CDR3 nucleotides: TGTGCCAGCAGTTTATGGCCTAGCGGGAGCACCTACGAGCAGTACTTC. Translation: CASSLWPSGSTYEQYF.

The chain couples TRBV5-4 to TRBJ2-7; tentative D call: TRBD2 (6 bases). This CDR3 has 14 residues. V was clipped by 0 bases and J by 6 bases, with 13 bases between them. Germline CDR1 is SGHNT and CDR2 is YYREEE (reference sequence). The DNA of the CDR3 is TGTGCCAGCAGCTTGGAGACGGGAGTAGGCGAGCAGTACTTC. As protein: CASSLETGVGEQYF.

There are a few counts of this clone. The chain employs TRBV2 and TRBJ1-6, with a weak D call TRBD1 (5 bases). Germline assignment: CDR1 SNHLY and CDR2 FYNNEI. The CDR3 has 13 residues. V was pared by 7 bases and J by 9 bases, with 13 bases between. CDR3 sequence: CASTLDSASPLHF. The DNA for the CDR3 is TGTGCCAGCACCCTCGACAGTGCTTCACCCCTCCACTTT.